These 5 T cell receptor beta chains share one sample of origin, sequenced in a study of T-cell memory formation after mild COVID-19. TCRdb re-derived calls from the 5' RACE reads in MiXCR, one entry per CDR3 protein. The sample carries around 80,000 distinct CDR3 sequences, around 13% recorded once. Sequenced: PBMCs or a T cell subset sorted from them (not recorded which). The origin of the receptors is an adult woman who had mild COVID-19 (a few samples of this study predate the infection). Cell type and time point are not known.

Only a few counts were recorded for this clonotype. V is TRBV12-3 or TRBV12-4 and J is TRBJ2-5; D not resolved. The V gene lost 8 bases and the J gene lost 7 bases, with 11 bases spanning the gap. This CDR3 contains 11 residues. This CDR3 is CASSDDGTQYF. In DNA, the CDR3 is TGTGCCAGCTCGGATGACGGGACCCAGTACTTC.

The chain joins TRBV6-6 to TRBJ1-5; 8 nucleotides match TRBD1. Trimming at V came to 7 bases and at J to 7 bases, leaving 9 bases not matched to a gene. The CDR3 is made up of 14 amino acids. Germline values: CDR1 MNHNY, CDR2 SVGAGI (reference sequence). The CDR3 nucleotides are TGTGCCAGCAACCAGGACAGGGAGGGCCAGCCCCAGCATTTT. Its protein product is CASNQDREGQPQHF.

This clonotype has just a few counts. CDR3: CASSSDPEDEQFF. The CDR3 DNA follows: TGTGCCAGCAGCTCCGACCCGGAGGATGAGCAGTTCTTC. V gene TRBV7-9 combines with J gene TRBJ2-1; D is perhaps TRBD2 (5 bases). Germline CDR1 reads SEHNR; CDR2 reads FQNEAQ (reference sequence). There are 13 residues in the CDR3. Trimming took off 4 bases at V and 8 bases at J, with 12 bases between the two ends.

This clonotype was detected only a few times. The chain joins TRBV7-2 to TRBJ2-3; 13 nucleotides line up with TRBD2. The length of the CDR3 is 18 residues. With V trimmed by 5 bases and J by 3 bases, 11 bases remained unmatched. Germline values: CDR1 SGHTA, CDR2 FQGNSA. The CDR3 DNA sequence: TGTGCCAGCAGCCCTCGGACTAGCGGGAGCTACCGAACAGATACGCAGTATTTT. Amino acid sequence: CASSPRTSGSYRTDTQYF. Full variable domain (remainder filled in from reference TRBV7-2 and TRBJ2-3): GAGVSQSPSNKVTEKGKDVELRCDPISGHTALYWYRQSLGQGLEFLIYFQGNSAPDKSGLPSDRFSAERTGGSVSTLTIQRTQQEDSAVYLCASSPRTSGSYRTDTQYFGPGTRLTVL.

In its sample, this clonotype was seen a few times. The V and J genes are TRBV9 and TRBJ1-3, with TRBD1 as a possible D gene (5 bases). This CDR3 spans 15 amino acids. CDR1 and CDR2 (germline): SGDLS, YYNGEE. Trimming cost V 4 bases and J 0 bases, with 11 bases left between them. As DNA, the CDR3 is TGTGCCAGCAGCTGGGGGGACCTCTCTGGAAACACCATATATTTT. Protein sequence: CASSWGDLSGNTIYF.